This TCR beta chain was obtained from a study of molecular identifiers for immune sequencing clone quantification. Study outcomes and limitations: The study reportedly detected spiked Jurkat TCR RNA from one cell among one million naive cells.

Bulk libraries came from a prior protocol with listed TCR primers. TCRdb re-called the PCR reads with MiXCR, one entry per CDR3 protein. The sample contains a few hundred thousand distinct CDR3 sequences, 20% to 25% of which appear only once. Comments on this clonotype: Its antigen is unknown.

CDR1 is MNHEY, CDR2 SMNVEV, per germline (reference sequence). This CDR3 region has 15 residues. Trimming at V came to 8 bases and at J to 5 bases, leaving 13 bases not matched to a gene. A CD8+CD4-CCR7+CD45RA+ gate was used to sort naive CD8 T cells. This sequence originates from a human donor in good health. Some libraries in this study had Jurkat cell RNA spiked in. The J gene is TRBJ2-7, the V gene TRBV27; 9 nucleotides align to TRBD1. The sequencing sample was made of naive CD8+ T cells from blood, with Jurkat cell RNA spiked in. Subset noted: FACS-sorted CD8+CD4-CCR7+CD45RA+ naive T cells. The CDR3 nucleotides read TGTGCCAGCGGATTGACCGGGACAGGGCACGACGAGCAGTACTTC. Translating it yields CASGLTGTGHDEQYF.